This T cell receptor (beta chain) stems from a study of cytomegalovirus exposure and HLA in healthy donors. Study context: A prior study identified roughly 110 million unique TCR beta sequences from 180 million or so T cells. Inside one of the first data releases sat around 86 million unique TCRs taken from HLA-typed donors. Study-wide points: Links to common viral pathogens appeared, in a later analysis, for several of the most significant clusters. In vitro data verified a few CMV-associated chains as specific for CMV antigens.

As for this clone: Its target is not known.

The CDR3 runs 16 residues. The germline V gene encodes CDR1 MDHEN and CDR2 SYDVKM. The ends were cut back, 5 bases at V and 4 bases at J, with 20 bases in the middle. Amplification used 60 Vbeta primers and 13 Jbeta primers. Some clones are missing from TCRdb's copy, which holds only in-frame ones; the method was immunoSEQ multiplex PCR. The sample holds some 90,000 clones, roughly 81% seen once. This chain links TRBV28 with TRBJ1-1, with a weak D call TRBD1 (5 bases). The sequenced material came from PBMCs. The TCR originated in a man aged 40-49 years in good health and CMV-seronegative. The CDR3 is CASSPHSPGLGTEAFF. In DNA form, the CDR3 reads TGTGCCAGCAGTCCCCATTCGCCAGGGCTGGGCACTGAAGCTTTCTTT.